This TCR beta chain was captured in a study of T-cell reconstitution after alpha-beta-depleted transplantation in children. This clonotype has ten or more counts. Trimming left V 4 bases short and J 5 bases short, with 15 bases between. CDR3 length: 14 residues. Germline assignment: CDR1 SGHRS and CDR2 YFSETQ. TCRbeta library construction was performed incorporating unique molecular identifiers. TCRdb ran MiXCR on the PCR reads and lists one entry per CDR3 protein. The table records 170,000 or so distinct CDR3 sequences, about 6.8% of them present only once. This chain uses TRBV5-1 with TRBJ1-2; unclear D gene. The receptor comes from a human donor who donated a stem cell graft to a child with Wiskott-Aldrich syndrome. The sample was PBMCs from the stem cell graft donor, taken from the stem cell graft. The DNA for the CDR3 is TGCGCCAGCAGCGACCGGGAAAAAGAATATGGCTACACCTTC. Its translation is CASSDREKEYGYTF.